The T cell receptor (beta chain) described here comes from a study of T cell repertoires in cytomegalovirus infection. Findings and limits, study-wide: The response measured ex vivo was dominated by TCR beta clonotypes (HLA-C-restricted and CMV-specific).

Regarding this clonotype: Its target is not known.

TCRdb processed the reads anew with MiXCR; each CDR3 protein has one entry. The repertoire holds about 920,000 distinct CDR3 sequences, with less than 35% as singletons. The clonotype comes from a human donor in good health (CMV status not recorded). Some clones in this sample may be carry-over from other donors' samples. The sequencing here drew on cultured CD8+ T cells from PBMCs, taken from culture after CMV antigen stimulation.

In DNA form, the CDR3 reads TGTGCCAGCAGCTTAGAGTTCCCGACCGGGGAGCTGTTTTTT. Translating it yields CASSLEFPTGELFF. The rearrangement joins TRBV11-3 to TRBJ2-2; D is uncertain. V was cut by 0 bases and J by 5 bases, with 7 bases left in between. The CDR3 consists of 14 residues. Germline V gene lookup returns CDR1 SGHNT and CDR2 YENEEA.